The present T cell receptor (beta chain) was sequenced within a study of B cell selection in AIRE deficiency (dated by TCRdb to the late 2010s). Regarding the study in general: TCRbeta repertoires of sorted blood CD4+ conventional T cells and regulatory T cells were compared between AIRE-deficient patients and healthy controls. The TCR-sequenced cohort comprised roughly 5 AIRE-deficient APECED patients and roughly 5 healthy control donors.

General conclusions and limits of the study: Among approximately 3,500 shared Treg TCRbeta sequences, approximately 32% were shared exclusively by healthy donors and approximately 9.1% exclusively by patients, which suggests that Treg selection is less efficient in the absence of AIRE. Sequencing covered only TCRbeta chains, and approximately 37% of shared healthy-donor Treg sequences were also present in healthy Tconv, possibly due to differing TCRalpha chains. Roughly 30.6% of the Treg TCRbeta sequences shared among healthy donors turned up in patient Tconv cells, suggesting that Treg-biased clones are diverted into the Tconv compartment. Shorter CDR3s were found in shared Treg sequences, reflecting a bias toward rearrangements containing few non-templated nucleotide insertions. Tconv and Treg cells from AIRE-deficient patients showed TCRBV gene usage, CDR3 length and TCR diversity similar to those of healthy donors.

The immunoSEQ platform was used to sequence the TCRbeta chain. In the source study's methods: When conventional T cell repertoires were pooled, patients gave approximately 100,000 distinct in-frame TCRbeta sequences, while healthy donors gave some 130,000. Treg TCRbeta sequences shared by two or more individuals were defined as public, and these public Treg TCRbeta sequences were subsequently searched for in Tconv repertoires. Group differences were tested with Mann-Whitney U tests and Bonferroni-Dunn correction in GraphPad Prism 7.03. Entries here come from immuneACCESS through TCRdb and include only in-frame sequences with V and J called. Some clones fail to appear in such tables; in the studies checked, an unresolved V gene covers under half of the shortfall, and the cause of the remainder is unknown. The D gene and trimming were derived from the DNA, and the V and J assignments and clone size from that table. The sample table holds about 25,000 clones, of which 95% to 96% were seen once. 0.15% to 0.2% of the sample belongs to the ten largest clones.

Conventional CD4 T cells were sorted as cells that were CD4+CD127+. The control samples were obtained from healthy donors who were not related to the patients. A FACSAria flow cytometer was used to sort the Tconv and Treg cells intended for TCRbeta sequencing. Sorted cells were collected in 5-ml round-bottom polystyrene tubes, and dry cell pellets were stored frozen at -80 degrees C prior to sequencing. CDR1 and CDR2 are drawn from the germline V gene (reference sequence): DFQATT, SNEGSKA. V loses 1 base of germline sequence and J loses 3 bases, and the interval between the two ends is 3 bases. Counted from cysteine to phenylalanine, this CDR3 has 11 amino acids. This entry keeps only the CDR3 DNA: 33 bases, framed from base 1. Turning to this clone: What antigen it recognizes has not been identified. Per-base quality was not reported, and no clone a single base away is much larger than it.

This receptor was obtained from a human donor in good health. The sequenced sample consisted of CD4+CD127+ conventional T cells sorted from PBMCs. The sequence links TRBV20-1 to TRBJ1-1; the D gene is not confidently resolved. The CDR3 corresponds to CSARGDTEAFF. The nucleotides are TGCAGTGCTAGAGGGGACACTGAAGCTTTCTTT.